These 28 T cell receptor beta chains originate from one sample sequenced in a study of blood T cells in healthy people across ages. A second PCR, run for roughly 7 to 11 cycles, used a sample-barcoded 5' primer plus a J-beta primer mix. Via MiXCR, TCRdb re-called the 5' RACE reads, giving one row per CDR3 protein. The sample lists 1.5 million to 2 million distinct CDR3 sequences; around 50% were seen once. The sequenced sample was blood. The receptors shown here come from a woman between 40 and 55 years old in good health.

This clonotype was counted between two and nine times. The CDR3 loop reads CASSPQPNQPQHF. CDR3 coding DNA: TGTGCCAGCAGCCCACAGCCCAATCAGCCCCAGCATTTT. The J gene is TRBJ1-5, the V gene TRBV7-2; D is undetermined. The CDR3 extends over 13 amino acids. Germline V gene lookup returns CDR1 SGHTA and CDR2 FQGNSA. Trimming left V 5 bases short and J 3 bases short, with 8 bases between.

This clonotype was seen more than once but under ten times. This sequence joins TRBV6-1 and TRBJ1-2; D ambiguous. V lost 2 bases, J lost 7 bases, and 14 bases lay in between. Germline values: CDR1 MNHNS, CDR2 SASEGT. The CDR3 sequence is 14 residues long. The CDR3 spells CASSEPSGASGYTF. CDR3 in DNA: TGTGCCAGCAGTGAACCGTCTGGAGCTTCTGGCTACACCTTC.

The gene calls are TRBV19 and TRBJ1-4; the D is unclear. This CDR3 is built from 17 residues. Germline V gene sequence: CDR1 LNHDA, CDR2 SQIVND (reference sequence). V lost 6 bases and J lost 0, with 17 bases in between. CDR3 in DNA: TGTGCCAGTAGGCCTTCAACAGAGCTTGCAACTAATGAAAAACTGTTTTTT. It is translated as CASRPSTELATNEKLFF. The variable domain in full, completed from reference TRBV19 and TRBJ1-4, reads DGGITQSPKYLFRKEGQNVTLSCEQNLNHDAMYWYRQDPGQGLRLIYYSQIVNDFQKGDIAEGYSVSREKKESFPLTVTSAQKNPTAFYLCASRPSTELATNEKLFFGSGTQLSVL.

This chain joins TRBV12-3 or TRBV12-4 and TRBJ1-1; D is possibly TRBD1 (6 bases). V was clipped by 7 bases and J by 4 bases, with 13 bases between them. This CDR3 contains 13 residues. CDR3 loop: CASIVGGVTEAFF. CDR3 coding DNA: TGTGCCAGCATTGTAGGGGGGGTCACTGAAGCTTTCTTT.

In its sample, this clonotype was seen a few times. The chain is built from TRBV7-6 and TRBJ2-3; 9 bases are shared with TRBD2. V was pared by 2 bases and J by 4 bases, with 7 bases of the junction left unmatched. Germline V gene sequence: CDR1 SGHVS, CDR2 FNYEAQ. This CDR3 has 16 residues. CDR3 bases: TGTGCCAGCAGCTTAAATGGCGGGGGGGCCCCAGATACGCAGTATTTT. Translated: CASSLNGGGAPDTQYF.

A few counts support this clonotype. The chain carries TRBV6-2 or TRBV6-3 and TRBJ2-7, with 7 bases lining up with TRBD1. Looked up from germline, CDR1 is MNHEY and CDR2 is SVGEGT. The length of the CDR3 is 14 residues. The V gene end was trimmed by 5 bases and the J gene end by 3 bases; junction bases not matched to a gene: 7. CDR3 nucleotide sequence: TGTGCCAGCAGTAACCCGGGACAGCTCTACGAGCAGTACTTC. Translating gives CASSNPGQLYEQYF.

V usage is TRBV28 and J usage is TRBJ1-5; 8 bases are a match to TRBD1. J lost 15 bases, V lost 1 base, and 5 bases had no gene match. The CDR3 contains 12 residues. Germline CDR1 is MDHEN and CDR2 is SYDVKM. The CDR3 protein is CASSLSAGQGHF. In DNA form, the CDR3 reads TGTGCCAGCAGTTTATCCGCCGGACAGGGGCATTTT. Looking up the rest from reference TRBV28 and TRBJ1-5 gives the full variable domain: DVKVTQSSRYLVKRTGEKVFLECVQDMDHENMFWYRQDPGLGLRLIYFSYDVKMKEKGDIPEGYSVSREKKERFSLILESASTNQTSMYLCASSLSAGQGHFGDGTRLSIL.

The gene calls are TRBV29-1 and TRBJ1-5; 9 nucleotides match TRBD1. V lost 7 bases, J lost 7 bases, and 5 bases stayed unmatched. The CDR3 is 12 residues long. Germline CDR1 and CDR2: SQVTM and ANQGSEA. The CDR3 DNA sequence: TGCAGCGCCGGGACAGGGACGCAGCCCCAGCATTTT. Encoded protein: CSAGTGTQPQHF.

This clonotype was observed once. This chain links TRBV20-1 with TRBJ2-7; perhaps TRBD2 as D (6 bases). Trimming left V 4 bases short and J 1 base short, with 11 bases between. Germline V gene lookup returns CDR1 DFQATT and CDR2 SNEGSKA (reference sequence). The CDR3 loop spans 13 amino acids. CDR3 loop: CSATSLASYEQYF. The CDR3 DNA sequence: TGCAGTGCTACTTCCCTAGCGTCCTACGAGCAGTACTTC.

In regard to this clonotype: One end of the junction is discordant with germline, which a read error may explain. This chain joins TRBV7-2 and TRBJ1-1, with TRBD1 matching over 8 bases. This CDR3 spans 16 amino acids. CDR1 and CDR2 (germline): SGHTA, FQGNSA. Here the CDR3 reads CASSLGSGTGNTEAFF. The CDR3 nucleotides read TGTGCCAGCAGCTTAGGCTCCGGGACAGGAAACACTGAGGCTTTCTTT.

The J gene is TRBJ2-4, the V gene TRBV29-1; unclear D gene. This CDR3 contains 12 residues. CDR1 and CDR2 (germline): SQVTM, ANQGSEA. V lost 0 bases to trimming and J lost 9 bases, with 9 bases between them. In DNA, the CDR3 is TGCAGCGTTGAAGATCGGGCCGGCATTCAGTACTTC. Its protein product is CSVEDRAGIQYF.

V is TRBV7-9 and J is TRBJ2-2; D is undetermined. V lost 4 bases and J 13 bases, leaving 13 bases between the germline ends. Germline V gene data show CDR1 as SEHNR and CDR2 as FQNEAQ (reference sequence). There are 12 residues in the CDR3. This CDR3 reads CASSSLAFMLFF. The CDR3 nucleotides are TGTGCCAGCAGCTCCCTGGCATTTATGCTGTTTTTT.

The chain is built from TRBV9 and TRBJ2-5, with D perhaps TRBD2 (5 bases). V was shortened by 4 bases and J by 0 bases, with 10 bases between the two germline ends. The CDR3 loop spans 14 amino acids. Germline V CDR1 and CDR2: SGDLS, YYNGEE. CDR3 sequence reads: CASSLIANQETQYF. DNA for the CDR3: TGTGCCAGCAGCCTTATAGCGAACCAAGAGACCCAGTACTTC.

The chain links TRBV7-9 to TRBJ2-3; 7 bases align to TRBD2. The CDR3 is made up of 16 amino acids. J was trimmed by 2 bases and V by 5 bases; bases with no gene match: 10. CDR1 is SEHNR and CDR2 is FQNEAQ in the germline V gene (reference sequence). This CDR3 reads CASSLPRGDLTDTQYF. CDR3 DNA sequence: TGTGCCAGCAGCCTGCCCCGGGGGGATCTCACAGATACGCAGTATTTT.

This clonotype was seen a few times. This sequence joins TRBV3-1 and TRBJ2-1; 8 nucleotides match TRBD2. Germline loops: CDR1 LGHDT, CDR2 YNNKEL (reference sequence). This CDR3 has 15 residues. V trimming: 3 bases; J trimming: 8 bases; junction bases outside the gene matches: 9. CDR3 DNA sequence: TGTGCCAGCAGCCACTTAGCGGGGCGGGTGGATGAGCAGTTCTTC. Residues: CASSHLAGRVDEQFF.

The chain joins TRBV4-2 to TRBJ2-7; TRBD2 matches at 13 bases. The DNA matches TRBJ2-5 better at its end, which makes the J call doubtful. This CDR3 has 19 residues. CDR1 and CDR2 (germline): LGHNA, YNFKEQ. DNA for the CDR3: TGTGCCAGCAGCCAAGATACGTACACTAGCGGGGGGGTGGTGGGGACCCAGTACTTC. This translates into CASSQDTYTSGGVVGTQYF.

V gene TRBV6-4 combines with J gene TRBJ2-3; perhaps TRBD2 as D (5 bases). This CDR3 region has 13 residues. The V and J ends lost 4 bases and 4 bases respectively, with 9 bases between them. Germline V lookup: CDR1 MRHNA, CDR2 SNTAGT. The chain's CDR3 is CASSVQRADTQYF. CDR3 DNA sequence: TGTGCCAGCAGTGTCCAGAGGGCAGATACGCAGTATTTT.

This clonotype was seen only a few times. One end of the junction does not line up with germline, which may come from a read error. V usage is TRBV5-5 and J usage is TRBJ1-2; 8 nucleotides agree with TRBD1. Germline V CDR1 and CDR2: SGHKS, YYEKEE (reference sequence). The CDR3 totals 13 residues. As DNA, the CDR3 is TGTGCTAGCAGAGACAGGGGAGACTATGGCTACACCTTC. It encodes CASRDRGDYGYTF. Filled out from reference TRBV5-5 and TRBJ1-2, the complete variable domain reads DAGVTQSPTHLIKTRGQQVTLRCSPISGHKSVSWYQQVLGQGPQFIFQYYEKEERGRGNFPDRFSARQFPNYSSELNVNALLLGDSALYLCASRDRGDYGYTFGSGTRLTVV.

This clonotype was seen more than once but under ten times. The rearrangement uses TRBV4-3 and TRBJ2-6; D may correspond to TRBD1 or TRBD2 (6 bases each). Per germline, CDR1 LGHNA and CDR2 YSLEER. V lost 0 bases, J lost 3 bases, and 21 bases lay in between. The CDR3 covers 20 residues. CDR3 protein: CASSQETFGGGYSGANVLTF. The CDR3 DNA is TGCGCCAGCAGCCAAGAGACCTTCGGGGGCGGTTATAGTGGGGCCAACGTCCTGACTTTC.

The chain is built from TRBV6-6 and TRBJ2-4, with TRBD2 identical over 12 bases. This CDR3 has 16 residues. Germline V gene sequence: CDR1 MNHNY, CDR2 SVGAGI (reference sequence). J gave up 7 bases and V 9 bases, and 13 bases lay outside the gene matches. CDR3 sequence (DNA): TGTGCCAGTAGACTCCGGACTAGCGGGGAAGAGAACATTCAGTACTTC. Its translation: CASRLRTSGEENIQYF.

The chain is built from TRBV20-1 and TRBJ2-4; no clear D. V lost 0 bases, J lost 0 bases, and 12 bases lay in between. Germline CDR1 reads DFQATT; CDR2 reads SNEGSKA (reference sequence). CDR3 size: 16 residues. CDR3 residues: CSARDIDFLAKNIQYF. CDR3 DNA sequence: TGCAGTGCTAGAGATATAGACTTCCTAGCCAAAAACATTCAGTACTTC.

In its sample, this clonotype was seen a few times. This chain links TRBV4-2 with TRBJ2-3; 10 bases match TRBD2. The ends lost 0 bases at V and 0 bases at J; junction bases unmatched: 6. This CDR3 region has 18 residues. CDR1 LGHNA and CDR2 YNFKEQ come from the germline V gene. This CDR3 reads CASSQEVSGGTSTDTQYF. For the CDR3, the DNA is TGTGCCAGCAGCCAAGAGGTTAGCGGGGGGACTAGCACAGATACGCAGTATTTT.

This chain uses TRBV6-2 or TRBV6-3 with TRBJ1-2, with 8 positions matching TRBD1. V lost 4 bases, J lost 0 bases, and 10 bases stayed unmatched. CDR3 length equals 17 residues. In germline, CDR1 is MNHEY, CDR2 SVGEGT. CDR3 sequence: CASSSRDRRRTNYGYTF. The CDR3 nucleotides read TGTGCCAGCAGTTCCAGGGACAGGCGGCGGACTAACTATGGCTACACCTTC.

The rearrangement joins TRBV7-9 to TRBJ2-5, with no clear D. The germline V gene has CDR1 SEHNR and CDR2 FQNEAQ (reference sequence). The V end lost 7 bases, the J end lost 9 bases, and 12 bases lay between the germline ends. The CDR3 covers 11 residues. The chain's CDR3 is CASTTQQAQYF. The CDR3 DNA sequence: TGTGCCAGCACCACACAGCAGGCCCAGTACTTC.

The sample holds one count of this clonotype. The rearrangement uses TRBV27 and TRBJ2-5; no firm D call. The V and J ends lost 1 base and 2 bases respectively, with 14 bases between them. The CDR3 extends over 16 amino acids. In germline, CDR1 is MNHEY, CDR2 SMNVEV (reference sequence). CDR3 sequence: CASSLYPRTGQETQYF. DNA for the CDR3: TGTGCCAGCAGTTTATATCCCCGAACCGGTCAAGAGACCCAGTACTTC.

The V and J genes are TRBV4-2 and TRBJ2-3; D may match TRBD1 or TRBD2 (5 bases each). Germline V CDR1 and CDR2: LGHNA, YNFKEQ. CDR3 length: 18 residues. V dropped 0 bases and J dropped 2 bases, with 18 bases sitting between them. The CDR3 loop reads CASSQDLLGWGSTDTQYF. CDR3 nucleotides: TGTGCCAGCAGCCAAGATTTATTGGGATGGGGGTCCACAGATACGCAGTATTTT.

On this clonotype: A single base is all that separates this from a far larger clone, so a read error is likely. The rearrangement links TRBV7-2 to TRBJ2-4; D is ambiguous. Per germline, CDR1 SGHTA and CDR2 FQGNSA. V gave up 0 bases and J gave up 13 bases, with 13 bases separating them. The CDR3 consists of 13 residues. CDR3 region: CASSLAGKEAQYF. The CDR3 nucleotides are TGTGCCAGCAGCTTAGCGGGGAAAGAGGCCCAGTACTTC.

The chain uses TRBV4-1 and TRBJ1-1; 7 bases agree with TRBD1. The CDR3 covers 15 residues. Germline CDR1 and CDR2: MGHRA and YSYEKL. V trimming: 1 base; J trimming: 4 bases; junction bases outside the gene matches: 6. The CDR3 spells CASSQAGGLGTEAFF. CDR3 coding DNA: TGCGCCAGCAGCCAAGCAGGGGGTTTGGGCACTGAAGCTTTCTTT.